Sequencing of this TCR beta chain was carried out in a study of blood T cell repertoires in COVID-19. Turning to the study itself: Nucleic acid was either cDNA or gDNA, and it came from T cells, B-cell-depleted T cells, or PBMCs.

This CDR3 comprises 12 residues. Germline assignment: CDR1 SEHNR and CDR2 FQNEAQ (reference sequence). Measured with immunoSEQ multiplex PCR; TCRdb has only the in-frame clones, and not every one. The repertoire includes 100,000 to 120,000 clones, roughly 79% of them detected once, and approximately 9% sits in the top ten. This clone showed up just a few times. At one boundary the junction diverges from the germline segment, which might be a read error. This TCR derives from an older woman with acute or convalescent COVID-19. This chain uses TRBV7-9 with TRBJ2-1; 8 nucleotides align to TRBD2. Input material: peripheral blood. For the CDR3, the DNA is TGTGCCAGCAGCTCTACCGGACTAGCATGGGTCTTC. Its protein product is CASSSTGLAWVF.